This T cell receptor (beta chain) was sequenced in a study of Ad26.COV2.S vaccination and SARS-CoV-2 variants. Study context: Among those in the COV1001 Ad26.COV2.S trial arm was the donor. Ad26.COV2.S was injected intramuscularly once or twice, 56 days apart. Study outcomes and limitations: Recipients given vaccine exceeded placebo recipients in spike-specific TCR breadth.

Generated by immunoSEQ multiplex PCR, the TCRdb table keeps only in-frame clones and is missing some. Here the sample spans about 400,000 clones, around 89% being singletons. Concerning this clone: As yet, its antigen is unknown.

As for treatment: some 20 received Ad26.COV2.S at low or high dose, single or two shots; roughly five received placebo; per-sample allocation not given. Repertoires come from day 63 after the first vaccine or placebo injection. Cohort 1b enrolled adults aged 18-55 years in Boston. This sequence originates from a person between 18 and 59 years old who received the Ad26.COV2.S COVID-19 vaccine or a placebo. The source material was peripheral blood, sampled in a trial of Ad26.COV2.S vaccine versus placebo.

CDR3 in amino acids: CASSEKPTRGILYGYTF. CDR3 nucleotide sequence: TGTGCCAGCAGTGAAAAACCCACCAGGGGAATCCTGTATGGCTACACCTTC. The chain couples TRBV6-1 to TRBJ1-2, with a tentative D call TRBD1 (6 bases). Germline lookup yields CDR1 MNHNS and CDR2 SASEGT. V was clipped by 2 bases and J by 5 bases, with 21 bases between them. The CDR3 has 17 amino acids.